This is a list of T cell receptor beta chains from one sample in a study of human thymus T cells. Some clones are missing from TCRdb's copy, which holds only in-frame ones; the method was immunoSEQ multiplex PCR. The sample holds 45,000 to 75,000 clones, nearly 95% seen once. The sample taken for sequencing was blood. These receptors all stem from a boy younger than two with a congenital heart defect but otherwise immunologically healthy. Both conserved end residues are part of each CDR3. A D gene is named only where the DNA matches it firmly.

J gene,V gene,D gene,CDR3 DNA,CDR3 protein
TRBJ2-3,TRBV6-1,TRBD1,TGTGCCAGCACTTTGACAGGGGCCACAGATACGCAGTATTTT,CASTLTGATDTQYF
TRBJ2-3,TRBV2,TRBD1,TGTGCCAGCCTTAAGGCCGAACGGGGGACAGGGTACACAGATACGCAGTATTTT,CASLKAERGTGYTDTQYF
TRBJ2-5,TRBV18,-,TGTGCCAGCTCGCGGCCGAATGGAGAGACCCAGTACTTC,CASSRPNGETQYF
TRBJ2-3,TRBV27,-,TGTGCCAGCAGTTTCCAGGCCGCAGATACGCAGTATTTT,CASSFQAADTQYF
TRBJ1-1,TRBV10-3,-,TGTGCCATCAGTGAGTCAATAACAGGGTACGCTTTCTTT,CAISESITGYAFF
TRBJ2-7,TRBV11-3,-,TGTGCCAGCAGCTCCAGGGACGGGAGCTCCTACGAGCAGTACTTC,CASSSRDGSSYEQYF
TRBJ2-5,TRBV25-1,TRBD2,TGTGCCAGCAGTGGGACTAGCGGGTACCAAGAGACCCAGTACTTC,CASSGTSGYQETQYF
TRBJ2-5,TRBV2,TRBD2,TGTGCCAGCAGTGAAGCTGGATTGGGAGGGAGTGAGGGGGAGACCCAGTACTTC,CASSEAGLGGSEGETQYF
TRBJ2-2,TRBV28,TRBD2,TGTGCCAGCAGTTTCTCTCCTAGCGGGAGAGTGAACACCGGGGAGCTGTTTTTT,CASSFSPSGRVNTGELFF
TRBJ2-3,TRBV4-3,-,TGCGCCAGCAGCCAAGACGGTGACAGCACAGATACGCAGTATTTT,CASSQDGDSTDTQYF
TRBJ2-7,TRBV4-2,TRBD2,TGTGCCAGCAGCCAAGCGGGGGGTTCTTACGAGCAGTACTTC,CASSQAGGSYEQYF
TRBJ1-1,TRBV19,-,TGTGCCAGTAGTATATATGATCTGAACACTGAAGCTTTCTTT,CASSIYDLNTEAFF
TRBJ2-3,TRBV7-2,-,TGTGCCAGCAGCCCACAGGTGTCCAGCACAGATACGCAGTATTTT,CASSPQVSSTDTQYF
TRBJ2-7,TRBV5-1,-,TGCGCCAGCAGCCAGGACGGGTACGAGCAGTACTTC,CASSQDGYEQYF